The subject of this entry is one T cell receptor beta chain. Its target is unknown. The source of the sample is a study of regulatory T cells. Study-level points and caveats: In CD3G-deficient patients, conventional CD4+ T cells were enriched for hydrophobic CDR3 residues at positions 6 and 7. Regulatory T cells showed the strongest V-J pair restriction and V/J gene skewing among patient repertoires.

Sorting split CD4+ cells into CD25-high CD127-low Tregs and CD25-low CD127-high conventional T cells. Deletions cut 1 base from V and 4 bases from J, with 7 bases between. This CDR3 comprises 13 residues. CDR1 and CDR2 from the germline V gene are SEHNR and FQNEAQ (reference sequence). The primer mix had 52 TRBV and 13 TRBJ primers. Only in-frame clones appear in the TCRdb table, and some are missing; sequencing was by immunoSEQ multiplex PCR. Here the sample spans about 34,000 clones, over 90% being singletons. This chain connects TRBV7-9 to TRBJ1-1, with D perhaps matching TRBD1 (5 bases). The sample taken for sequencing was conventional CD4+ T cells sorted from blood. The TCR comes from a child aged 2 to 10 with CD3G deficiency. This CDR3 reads CASSLEGSTEAFF. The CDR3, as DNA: TGTGCCAGCAGCTTAGAGGGGAGCACTGAAGCTTTCTTT.